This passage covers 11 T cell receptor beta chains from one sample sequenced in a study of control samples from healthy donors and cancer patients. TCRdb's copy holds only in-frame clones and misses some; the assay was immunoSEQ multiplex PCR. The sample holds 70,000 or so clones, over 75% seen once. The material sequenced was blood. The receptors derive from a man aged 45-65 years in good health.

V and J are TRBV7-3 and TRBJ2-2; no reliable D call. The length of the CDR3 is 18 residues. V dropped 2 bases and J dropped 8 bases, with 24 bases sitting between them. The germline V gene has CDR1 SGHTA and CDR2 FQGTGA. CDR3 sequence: CASSLDGSDVVVPGELFF. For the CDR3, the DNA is TGTGCCAGCAGCTTAGATGGGTCGGACGTGGTGGTTCCAGGGGAGCTGTTTTTT.

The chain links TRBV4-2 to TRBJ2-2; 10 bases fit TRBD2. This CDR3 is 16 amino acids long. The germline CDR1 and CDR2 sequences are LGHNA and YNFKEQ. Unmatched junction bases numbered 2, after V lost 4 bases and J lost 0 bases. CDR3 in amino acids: CASSPGLAANTGELFF. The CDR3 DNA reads TGTGCCAGCAGCCCAGGACTAGCGGCGAACACCGGGGAGCTGTTTTTT.

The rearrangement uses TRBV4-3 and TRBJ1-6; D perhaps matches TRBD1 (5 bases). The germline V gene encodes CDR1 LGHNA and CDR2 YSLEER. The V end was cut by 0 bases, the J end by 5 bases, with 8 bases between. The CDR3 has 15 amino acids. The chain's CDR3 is CASSQDSRDNSPLHF. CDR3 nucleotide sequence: TGCGCCAGCAGCCAAGATTCCAGGGATAATTCACCCCTCCACTTT.

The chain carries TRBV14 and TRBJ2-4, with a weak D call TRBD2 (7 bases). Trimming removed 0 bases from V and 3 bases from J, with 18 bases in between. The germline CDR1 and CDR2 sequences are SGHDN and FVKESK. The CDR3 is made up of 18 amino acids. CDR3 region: CASSQDPRRGQSKNIQYF. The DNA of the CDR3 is TGTGCCAGCAGCCAAGACCCTAGGCGGGGGCAAAGCAAAAACATTCAGTACTTC.

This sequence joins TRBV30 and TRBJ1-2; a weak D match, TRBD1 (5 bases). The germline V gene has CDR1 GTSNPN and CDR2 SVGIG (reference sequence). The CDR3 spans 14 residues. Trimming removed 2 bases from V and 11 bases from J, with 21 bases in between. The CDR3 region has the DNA TGTGCCTGGAGTCCCCCGGGGCGGGCCTACTCTTACACCTTC. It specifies CAWSPPGRAYSYTF.

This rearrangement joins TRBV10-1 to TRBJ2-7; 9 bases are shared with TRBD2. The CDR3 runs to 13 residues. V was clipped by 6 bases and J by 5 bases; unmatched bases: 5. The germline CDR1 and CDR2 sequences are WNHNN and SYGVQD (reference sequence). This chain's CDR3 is CASRSSGGNEQYF. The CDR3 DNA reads TGCGCCAGCAGATCCAGCGGGGGGAACGAGCAGTACTTC.

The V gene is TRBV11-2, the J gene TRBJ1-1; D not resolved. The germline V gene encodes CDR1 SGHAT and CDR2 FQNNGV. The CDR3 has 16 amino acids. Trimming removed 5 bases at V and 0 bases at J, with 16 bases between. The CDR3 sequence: CASSTRNYPMNTEAFF. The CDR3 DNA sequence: TGTGCCAGCAGCACGAGGAATTACCCTATGAACACTGAAGCTTTCTTT. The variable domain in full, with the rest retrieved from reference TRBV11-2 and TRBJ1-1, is EAGVAQSPRYKIIEKRQSVAFWCNPISGHATLYWYQQILGQGPKLLIQFQNNGVVDDSQLPKDRFSAERLKGVDSTLKIQPAKLEDSAVYLCASSTRNYPMNTEAFFGQGTRLTVV.

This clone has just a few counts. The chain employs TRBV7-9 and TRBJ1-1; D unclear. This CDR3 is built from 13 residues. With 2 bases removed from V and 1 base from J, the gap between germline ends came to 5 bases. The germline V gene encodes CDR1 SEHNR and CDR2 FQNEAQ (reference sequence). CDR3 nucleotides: TGTGCCAGCAGCTTACCCAGGAACACTGAAGCTTTCTTT. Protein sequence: CASSLPRNTEAFF.

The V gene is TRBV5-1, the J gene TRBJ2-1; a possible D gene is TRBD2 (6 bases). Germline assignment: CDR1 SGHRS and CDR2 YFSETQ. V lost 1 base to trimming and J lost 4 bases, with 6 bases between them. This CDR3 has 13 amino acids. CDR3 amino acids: CASSLSGYNEQFF. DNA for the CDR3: TGCGCCAGCAGCTTGAGCGGGTACAATGAGCAGTTCTTC.

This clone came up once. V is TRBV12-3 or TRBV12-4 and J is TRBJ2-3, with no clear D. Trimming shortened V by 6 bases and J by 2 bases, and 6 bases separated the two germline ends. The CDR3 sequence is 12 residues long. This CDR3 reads CASSQHTDTQYF. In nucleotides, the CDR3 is TGTGCCAGCAGCCAACACACAGATACGCAGTATTTT.

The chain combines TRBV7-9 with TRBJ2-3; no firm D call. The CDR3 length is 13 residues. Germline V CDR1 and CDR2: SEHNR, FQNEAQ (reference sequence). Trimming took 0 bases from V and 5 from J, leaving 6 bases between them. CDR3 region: CASSLANRDTQYF. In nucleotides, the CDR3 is TGTGCCAGCAGCTTAGCCAACAGAGATACGCAGTATTTT. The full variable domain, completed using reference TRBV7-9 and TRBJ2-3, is DTGVSQNPRHKITKRGQNVTFRCDPISEHNRLYWYRQTLGQGPEFLTYFQNEAQLEKSRLLSDRFSAERPKGSFSTLEIQRTEQGDSAMYLCASSLANRDTQYFGPGTRLTVL.